Each of the 7 T cell receptor beta chains below was sequenced from the same sample in a study of T cells in Graves' hyperthyroidism and ophthalmopathy. Researchers amplified the TCR beta CDR3 regions from RNA transcripts. The HTBI set primed first-round TCR CDR3 RT-PCR. TCRdb passed the multiplex PCR reads through MiXCR, listing each CDR3 protein once. The table lists a few hundred thousand distinct CDR3 sequences, less than 20% of them singletons. The material sequenced was blood. The receptors come from a woman younger than 35 with Graves' hyperthyroidism that later progressed to Graves' ophthalmopathy.

The chain uses TRBV28 and TRBJ2-6; TRBD2 matches at 15 bases. Germline V gene lookup returns CDR1 MDHEN and CDR2 SYDVKM. V lost 0 bases and J lost 0; bases outside the gene matches: 0. This CDR3 region has 19 residues. The CDR3 sequence: CASSLWGLAGGSGANVLTF. The CDR3 DNA follows: TGTGCCAGCAGTTTATGGGGACTAGCGGGGGGCTCTGGGGCCAACGTCCTGACTTTC.

The chain combines TRBV7-9 with TRBJ2-7; D gene ambiguous. Trimming took 5 bases from V and 5 from J, leaving 7 bases between them. The germline CDR1 and CDR2 sequences are SEHNR and FQNEAQ (reference sequence). The CDR3 is made up of 11 amino acids. CDR3: CASSPTNEQYF. The CDR3 DNA reads TGTGCCAGCAGCCCTACTAACGAGCAGTACTTC.

This clonotype was seen more than once but under ten times. V gene TRBV4-1 combines with J gene TRBJ1-1, with D uncertain. V lost 1 base and J 9 bases, leaving 12 bases between the germline ends. The length of the CDR3 is 13 residues. CDR1 and CDR2 from the germline V gene are MGHRA and YSYEKL. The chain's CDR3 is CASSQGAVGKAFF. The CDR3 DNA sequence: TGCGCCAGCAGCCAAGGGGCAGTCGGGAAAGCTTTCTTT.

This clonotype was counted only a few times. The chain carries TRBV7-2 and TRBJ2-2; 8 nucleotides line up with TRBD2. V was pared by 5 bases and J by 3 bases, with 8 bases of the junction left unmatched. The CDR3 runs 16 residues. From germline, CDR1 is SGHTA and CDR2 FQGNSA. The CDR3 is CASSPRIAGYTGELFF. CDR3 DNA sequence: TGTGCCAGCAGCCCCCGGATAGCGGGATACACCGGGGAGCTGTTTTTT.

This clonotype was counted many times. The rearrangement uses TRBV6-2 or TRBV6-3 and TRBJ2-7, with D possibly TRBD2 on 6 matching bases. V was shortened by 0 bases and J by 5 bases, with 14 bases between the two germline ends. CDR1 is MNHEY and CDR2 is SVGEGT in the germline V gene. The CDR3 is made up of 15 amino acids. The CDR3 spells CASSYSGTSRDEQYF. CDR3 bases: TGTGCCAGCAGTTACTCCGGGACTTCCCGGGACGAGCAGTACTTC.

Points on this clonotype: A single base separates this from a much larger clone, so it may be a read error. The chain recombines TRBV7-9 with TRBJ2-1; TRBD2 might be the D (6 bases). Germline-derived CDR1 and CDR2 are SEHNR and FQNEAQ (reference sequence). This CDR3 is built from 17 residues. In DNA, the CDR3 is TGTGCCAGCAGCTTAGAAGGGACTCAGAGCTCCTACAATGACCAGTTCTTC. Translating gives CASSLEGTQSSYNDQFF.

Many counts were recorded for this clonotype. The gene calls are TRBV5-1 and TRBJ1-1; perhaps TRBD1 as D (6 bases). V lost 3 bases, J lost 4 bases, and 19 bases lay in between. The germline gives CDR1 SGHRS, CDR2 YFSETQ. The CDR3 contains 16 residues. CDR3 amino acids: CASSSSGTPRSTEAFF. The DNA for the CDR3 is TGCGCCAGCAGCTCCTCCGGGACACCAAGGAGCACTGAAGCTTTCTTT.